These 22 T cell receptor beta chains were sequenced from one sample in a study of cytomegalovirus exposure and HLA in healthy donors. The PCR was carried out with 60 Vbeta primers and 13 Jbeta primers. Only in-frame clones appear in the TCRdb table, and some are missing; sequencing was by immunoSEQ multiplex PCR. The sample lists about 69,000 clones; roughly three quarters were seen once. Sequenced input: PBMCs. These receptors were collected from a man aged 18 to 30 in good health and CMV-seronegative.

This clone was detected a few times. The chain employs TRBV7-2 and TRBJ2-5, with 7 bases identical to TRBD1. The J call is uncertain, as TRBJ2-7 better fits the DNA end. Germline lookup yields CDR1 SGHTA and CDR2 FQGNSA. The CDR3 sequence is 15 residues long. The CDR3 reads CASSGAGTADYEQYF. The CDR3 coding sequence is TGTGCCAGCAGCGGAGCCGGGACAGCCGACTACGAGCAGTACTTC.

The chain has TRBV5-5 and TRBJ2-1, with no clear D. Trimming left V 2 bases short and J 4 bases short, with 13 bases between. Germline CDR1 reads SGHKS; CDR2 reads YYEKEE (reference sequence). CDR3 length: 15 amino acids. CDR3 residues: CASSFGSWSYNEQFF. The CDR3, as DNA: TGTGCCAGCAGCTTTGGCTCATGGTCATACAATGAGCAGTTCTTC.

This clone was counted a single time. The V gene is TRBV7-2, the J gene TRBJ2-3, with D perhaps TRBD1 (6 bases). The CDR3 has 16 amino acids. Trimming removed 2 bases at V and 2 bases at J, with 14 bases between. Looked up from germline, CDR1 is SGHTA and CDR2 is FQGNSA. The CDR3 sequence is CASSLQGGTFTDTQYF. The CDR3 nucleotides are TGTGCCAGCAGCTTACAAGGGGGTACCTTCACAGATACGCAGTATTTT.

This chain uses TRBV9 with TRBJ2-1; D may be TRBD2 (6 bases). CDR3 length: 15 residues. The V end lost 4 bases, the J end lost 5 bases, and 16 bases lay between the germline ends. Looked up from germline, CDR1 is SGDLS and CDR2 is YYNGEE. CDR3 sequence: CASSSPPGVNNEQFF. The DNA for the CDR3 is TGTGCCAGCAGCTCCCCCCCGGGGGTTAACAATGAGCAGTTCTTC.

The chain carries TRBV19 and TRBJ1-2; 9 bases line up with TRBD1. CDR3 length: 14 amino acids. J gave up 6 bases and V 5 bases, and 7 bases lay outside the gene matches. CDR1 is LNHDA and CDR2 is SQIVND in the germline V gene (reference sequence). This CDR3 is CASSPRTGVHGYTF. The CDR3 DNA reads TGTGCCAGTAGTCCTCGGACAGGGGTGCATGGCTACACCTTC.

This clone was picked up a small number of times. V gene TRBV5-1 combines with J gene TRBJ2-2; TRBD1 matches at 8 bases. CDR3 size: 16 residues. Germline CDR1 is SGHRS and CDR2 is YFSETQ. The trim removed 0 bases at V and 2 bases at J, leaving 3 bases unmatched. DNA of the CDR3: TGCGCCAGCAGCTTGGCCCAGGGGGCTAACACCGGGGAGCTGTTTTTT. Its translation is CASSLAQGANTGELFF.

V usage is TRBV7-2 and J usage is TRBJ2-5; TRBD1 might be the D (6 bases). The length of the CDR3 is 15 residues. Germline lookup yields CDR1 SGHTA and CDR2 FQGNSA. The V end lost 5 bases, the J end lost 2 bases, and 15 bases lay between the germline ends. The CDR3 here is CASSARQDRQETQYF. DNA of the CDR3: TGTGCCAGCAGCGCCCGACAGGATAGACAAGAGACCCAGTACTTC.

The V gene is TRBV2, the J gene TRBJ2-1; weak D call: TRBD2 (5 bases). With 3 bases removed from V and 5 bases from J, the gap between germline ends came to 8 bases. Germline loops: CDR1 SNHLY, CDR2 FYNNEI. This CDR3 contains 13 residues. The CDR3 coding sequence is TGTGCCAGCAGTGATGTCGGGAACAATGAGCAGTTCTTC. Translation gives CASSDVGNNEQFF.

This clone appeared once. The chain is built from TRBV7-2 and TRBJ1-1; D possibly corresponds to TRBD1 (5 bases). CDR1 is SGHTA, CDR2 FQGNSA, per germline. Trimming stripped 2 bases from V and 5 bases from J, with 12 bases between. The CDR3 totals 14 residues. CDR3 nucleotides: TGTGCCAGCAGCTTATCGGGGGGTCGGACTGAAGCTTTCTTT. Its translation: CASSLSGGRTEAFF.

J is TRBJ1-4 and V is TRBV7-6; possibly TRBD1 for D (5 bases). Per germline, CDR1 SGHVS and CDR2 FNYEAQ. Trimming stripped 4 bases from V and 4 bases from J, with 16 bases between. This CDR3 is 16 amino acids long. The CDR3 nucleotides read TGTGCCAGCAGCTCCCGGGGGGGACGGGATAATGAAAAACTGTTTTTT. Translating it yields CASSSRGGRDNEKLFF.

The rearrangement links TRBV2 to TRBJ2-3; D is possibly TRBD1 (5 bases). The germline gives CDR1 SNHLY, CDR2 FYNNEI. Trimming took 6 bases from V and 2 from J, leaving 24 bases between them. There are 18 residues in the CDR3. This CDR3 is CASSSIPIPPQDTDTQYF. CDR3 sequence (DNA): TGTGCCAGCAGCTCCATCCCTATCCCCCCACAGGACACAGATACGCAGTATTTT.

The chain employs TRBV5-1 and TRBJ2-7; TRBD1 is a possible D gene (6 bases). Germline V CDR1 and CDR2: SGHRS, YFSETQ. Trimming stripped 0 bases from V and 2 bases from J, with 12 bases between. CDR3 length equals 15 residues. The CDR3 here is CASSLGTAPTYEQYF. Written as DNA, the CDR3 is TGCGCCAGCAGCTTGGGGACAGCCCCTACCTACGAGCAGTACTTC.

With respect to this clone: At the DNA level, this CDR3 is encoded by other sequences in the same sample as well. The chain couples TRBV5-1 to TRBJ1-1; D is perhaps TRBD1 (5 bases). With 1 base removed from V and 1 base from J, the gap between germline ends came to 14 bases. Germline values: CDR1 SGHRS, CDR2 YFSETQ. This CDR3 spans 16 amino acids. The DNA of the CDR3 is TGCGCCAGCAGCTTGTTTTCCACAGGAGAGAACACTGAAGCTTTCTTT. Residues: CASSLFSTGENTEAFF.

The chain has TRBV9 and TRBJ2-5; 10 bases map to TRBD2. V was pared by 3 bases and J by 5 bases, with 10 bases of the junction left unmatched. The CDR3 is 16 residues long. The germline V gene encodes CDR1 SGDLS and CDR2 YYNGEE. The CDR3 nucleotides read TGTGCCAGCAGCGAAGTCCGAGCGGGGGGGCTCGAGACCCAGTACTTC. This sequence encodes CASSEVRAGGLETQYF.

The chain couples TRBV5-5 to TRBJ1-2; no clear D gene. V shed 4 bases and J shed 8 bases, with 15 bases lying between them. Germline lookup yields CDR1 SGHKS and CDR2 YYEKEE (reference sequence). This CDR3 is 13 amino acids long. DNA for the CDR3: TGTGCCAGCAGCCAAGAACAGTCGGGGGGCTACACCTTC. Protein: CASSQEQSGGYTF.

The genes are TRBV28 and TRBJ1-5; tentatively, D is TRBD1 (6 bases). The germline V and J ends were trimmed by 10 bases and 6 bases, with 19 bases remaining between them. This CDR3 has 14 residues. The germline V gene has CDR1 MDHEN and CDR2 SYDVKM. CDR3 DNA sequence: TGTGCCATCACCCCGGCGGGGGCGGGTCAGCCCCAGCATTTT. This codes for CAITPAGAGQPQHF. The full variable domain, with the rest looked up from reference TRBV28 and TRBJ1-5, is DVKVTQSSRYLVKRTGEKVFLECVQDMDHENMFWYRQDPGLGLRLIYFSYDVKMKEKGDIPEGYSVSREKKERFSLILESASTNQTSMYLCAITPAGAGQPQHFGDGTRLSIL.

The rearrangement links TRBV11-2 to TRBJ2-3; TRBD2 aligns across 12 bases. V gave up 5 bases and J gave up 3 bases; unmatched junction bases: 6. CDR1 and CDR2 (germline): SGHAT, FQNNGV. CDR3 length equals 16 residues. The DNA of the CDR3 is TGTGCCAGCAGCCAGACTAGCGGGGGTTGGACAGATACGCAGTATTTT. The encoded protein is CASSQTSGGWTDTQYF.

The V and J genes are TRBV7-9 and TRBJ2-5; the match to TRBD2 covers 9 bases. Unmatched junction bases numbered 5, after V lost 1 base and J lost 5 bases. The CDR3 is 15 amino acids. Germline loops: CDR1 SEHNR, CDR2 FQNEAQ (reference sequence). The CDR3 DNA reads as TGTGCCAGCAGCTTAGTAGGCGGGGGGGCGGAGACCCAGTACTTC. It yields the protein CASSLVGGGAETQYF. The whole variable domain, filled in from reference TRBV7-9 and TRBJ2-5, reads DTGVSQNPRHKITKRGQNVTFRCDPISEHNRLYWYRQTLGQGPEFLTYFQNEAQLEKSRLLSDRFSAERPKGSFSTLEIQRTEQGDSAMYLCASSLVGGGAETQYFGPGTRLLVL.

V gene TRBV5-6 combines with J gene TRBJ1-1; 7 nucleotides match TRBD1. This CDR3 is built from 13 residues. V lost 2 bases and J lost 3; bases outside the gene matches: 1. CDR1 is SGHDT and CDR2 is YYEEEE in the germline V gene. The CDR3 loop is CASSLDRDTEAFF. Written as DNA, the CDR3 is TGTGCCAGCAGCTTAGACAGGGACACTGAAGCTTTCTTT.

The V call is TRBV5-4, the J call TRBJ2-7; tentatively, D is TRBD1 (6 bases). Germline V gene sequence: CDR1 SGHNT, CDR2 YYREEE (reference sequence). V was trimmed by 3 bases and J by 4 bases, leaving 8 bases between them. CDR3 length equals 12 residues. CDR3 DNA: TGTGCCAGCAGCTCACAGGGTTACGAGCAGTACTTC. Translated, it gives CASSSQGYEQYF.

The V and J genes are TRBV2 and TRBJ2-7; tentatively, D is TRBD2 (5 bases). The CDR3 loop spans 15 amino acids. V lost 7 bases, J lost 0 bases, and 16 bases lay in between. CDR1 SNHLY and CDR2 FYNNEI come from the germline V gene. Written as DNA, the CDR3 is TGTGCCAGCACCCTAGGAGGCGCAACCTCCTACGAGCAGTACTTC. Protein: CASTLGGATSYEQYF.

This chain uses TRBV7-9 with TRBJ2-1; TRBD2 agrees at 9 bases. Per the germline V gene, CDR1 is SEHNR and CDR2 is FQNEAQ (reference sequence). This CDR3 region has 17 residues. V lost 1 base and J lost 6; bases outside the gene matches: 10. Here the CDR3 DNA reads TGTGCCAGCAGCTTAGTACGGGGCGGGGGGGCCGGCAATGAGCAGTTCTTC. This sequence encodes CASSLVRGGGAGNEQFF.